This TCR beta chain appears in the sequencing data of a study of blood T cells in healthy people across ages (dated by TCRdb to about 2015). Regarding the study in general: In model experiments, roughly one uniquely barcoded TCR beta cDNA molecule per two T cells was captured by template switching. Donors of different ages were randomly distributed across sequencing lanes to avoid experimental bias. Four age groups were formed from the donors: young (average roughly 15 years), middle-aged (approximately 40), aged (about 62) and long-lived (about 75). To track age-related changes in TCR beta repertoire diversity, the study relied on deep sequencing normalized with unique cDNA molecular identifiers. For two donors (one aged 18 to 30 and one aged 80 or older), the study analyzed two additional independent replicas of 1 million unique cDNA reads from the same blood draw.

Details on this clonotype: Its antigen remains unidentified. One base away there is no much larger clone; base qualities are not given.

Counted from cysteine to phenylalanine, this CDR3 has 16 amino acids. Just the 48-base CDR3 DNA is kept, in frame starting at base 1. The germline V gene encodes CDR1 DFQATT and CDR2 SNEGSKA (reference sequence). Unmatched junction bases come to 17, with V trimmed by 3 bases and J by 8 bases. Libraries came from 5' RACE. Sequenced on an Illumina HiSeq 2500. A second PCR of roughly 6 to 11 cycles was run with a J-beta primer mix and a sample-barcoded 5' primer. A template-switch 5' adaptor carrying 12 random nucleotides introduced a unique molecular identifier onto each TCR beta cDNA molecule. Each sample yielded at least 2.5 million CDR3-containing paired-end reads. First-strand cDNA was synthesized from all RNA with the Mint cDNA synthesis kit, primed by a TRBC-specific oligonucleotide. Following uracil-DNA glycosylase treatment, a first 18-cycle PCR with universal primers M1SS and BC2_uni_R was performed on all cDNA. The original methods were these. Each sample was normalized by randomly selecting 1 million high-quality reads, each carrying a distinct molecular identifier. Reads sharing molecular identifiers were discarded rather than binned into consensus sequences. MiTCR, with a Q25 quality threshold and the strictest error-elimination algorithm, was used for CDR3 identification, clonotype clustering and error correction. A nonparametric unseen species model with Euler transformation was used to estimate a lower bound on total TCR beta diversity. TCRdb itself trimmed the public reads at Q25 with fastp, ran MiXCR and retained productive beta chains. Merged by CDR3 protein, the rows form single entries marked with the most common genes and DNA. These V and J calls are TCRdb output, not the study's own analysis. The sample profile shows 1.4 million or so distinct CDR3 sequences; roughly 43% of them were found once. 4% of the sample lies in the top ten.

What the research found in general, with its limitations: Observed TCR beta diversity per million T cells fell roughly linearly with age, and a significant reduction was already apparent by age about 43. Because donor CMV infection status was unknown, age-related changes in expanded clonotypes were potentially confounded. Compared with the aged group, more naive CD4+ T cells, fewer expanded clones and increased TCR diversity were shown by the long-lived group, suggesting age selection. Because profiling used bulk unsorted PBMCs, naive and antigen-experienced compartments could not be compared conclusively. The percentage of naive T cells measured by flow cytometry correlated strongly with observed TCR beta diversity. Total diversity estimates from one million sequenced T cells were considered lower bounds and underestimates.

Donors were around 37 systemically healthy Caucasian individuals from Russia aged 6 to 90 years. Ten milliliters of peripheral blood were drawn from each donor into EDTA-treated Vacutainer tubes. Ficoll-Paque density-gradient centrifugation was used to isolate PBMCs, with at least 6.5 million obtained per sample. Total RNA was extracted from PBMCs with Trizol reagent, with at least 6 micrograms obtained per sample. Naive CD45RAhigh/CD27high T cell percentages were measured by flow cytometry on a PBMC aliquot from every donor. This sequence was found in a young woman in good health. Sequencing was carried out using blood. The rearrangement joined TRBV20-1 to TRBJ1-2, and 8 junction bases match TRBD1. The DNA reads as follows: TGCAGTGCTAGTATTTTGGGACAGGTCCATAACCGGGGCTACACCTTC. It specifies CSASILGQVHNRGYTF.